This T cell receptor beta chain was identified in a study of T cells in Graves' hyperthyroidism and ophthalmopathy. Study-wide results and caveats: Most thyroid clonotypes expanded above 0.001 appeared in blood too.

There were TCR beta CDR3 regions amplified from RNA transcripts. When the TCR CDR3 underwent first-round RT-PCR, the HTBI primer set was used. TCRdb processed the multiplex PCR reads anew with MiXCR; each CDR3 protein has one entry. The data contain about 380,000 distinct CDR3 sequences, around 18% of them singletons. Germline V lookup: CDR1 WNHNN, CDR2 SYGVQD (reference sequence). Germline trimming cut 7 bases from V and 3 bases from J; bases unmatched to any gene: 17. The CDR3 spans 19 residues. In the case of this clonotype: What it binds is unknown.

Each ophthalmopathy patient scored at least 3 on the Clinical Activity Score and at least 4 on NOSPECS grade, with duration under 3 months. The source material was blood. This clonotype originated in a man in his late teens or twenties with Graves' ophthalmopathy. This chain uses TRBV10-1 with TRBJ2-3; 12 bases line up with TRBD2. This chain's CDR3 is CASTASGLAGVLGTDTQYF. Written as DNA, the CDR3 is TGCGCCAGCACGGCCTCGGGACTAGCGGGCGTTTTGGGTACAGATACGCAGTATTTT.